This T cell receptor (beta chain) emerged from a study of Ad26.COV2.S vaccination and SARS-CoV-2 variants. This sample's treatment: roughly 18 received Ad26.COV2.S at low or high dose, single or two shots; five or six received placebo; per-sample allocation not given. All samples were drawn on day 63, counting from the first vaccine or placebo injection. A Boston donor was an adult aged 18-55 years. The vaccine delivered Wuhan-strain SARS-CoV-2 spike through an Ad26 vector. The data were produced by immunoSEQ multiplex PCR, yet TCRdb's version contains in-frame clones alone and is incomplete. The data show more than 300,000 clones, over 80% seen once. The CDR3 runs to 14 residues. The germline CDR1 and CDR2 sequences are SGHDT and YYEEEE. V was clipped by 3 bases and J by 5 bases, with 12 bases between them.

This rearrangement joins TRBV5-6 to TRBJ1-5, with D maybe TRBD1 (5 bases). This sequence originates from a person between 18 and 60 years old who received the Ad26.COV2.S COVID-19 vaccine or a placebo. The material was peripheral blood, obtained in a trial of Ad26.COV2.S vaccine versus placebo. The CDR3 loop is CASSSRGGHQPQHF. For the CDR3, the DNA is TGTGCCAGCAGCTCCCGGGGGGGACATCAGCCCCAGCATTTT.